Following are 19 T cell receptor beta chains from one sample sequenced in a study of blood T cells in healthy people across ages (dated by TCRdb to between 2015 and 2017). The protocol used for the library was 5' RACE. Instrument used: Illumina HiSeq 2500. A second roughly 6 to 12 cycle PCR used a sample-barcoded 5' primer and a J-beta primer mix. The raw public data were reprocessed by TCRdb itself: fastp quality trimming at Q25, MiXCR clonotype calling, in-frame beta chains only. Each record represents a unique CDR3 protein, reported with the most common genes and DNA among its rows. This sample gives 790,000 or so distinct CDR3 sequences in total; roughly three fifths of them show up just once. The ten biggest clones cover around 24% of the sample. The sequenced sample was blood. Source of these receptors: a man aged 40-49 years in good health.

This chain joins TRBV5-1 and TRBJ2-1; D is perhaps TRBD1 (5 bases). The V gene's germline CDR1 is SGHRS and CDR2 YFSETQ. V gave up 0 bases and J gave up 8 bases, with 15 bases separating them. This CDR3 region has 15 residues. CDR3 amino acids: CASSLDSGFSDEQFF. CDR3 in DNA: TGCGCCAGCAGCTTGGACTCAGGGTTTTCGGATGAGCAGTTCTTC.

This clonotype was seen once. The rearrangement uses TRBV6-6 and TRBJ2-1, with TRBD1 matching over 7 bases. Germline V gene lookup returns CDR1 MNHNY and CDR2 SVGAGI (reference sequence). The CDR3 covers 16 residues. J gave up 0 bases and V 6 bases, and 8 bases lay outside the gene matches. The CDR3 sequence: CASSPGTASSYNEQFF. The DNA of the CDR3 is TGTGCCAGCAGCCCCGGGACAGCTTCCTCCTACAATGAGCAGTTCTTC.

V usage is TRBV29-1 and J usage is TRBJ1-2; 8 nucleotides align to TRBD1. The CDR3 consists of 12 residues. After removal of 7 bases from V and 1 base from J, the junction contained 2 bases not matched to a gene. Germline CDR1 reads SQVTM; CDR2 reads ANQGSEA. This CDR3 reads CSGGQDNYGYTF. In DNA, the CDR3 is TGCAGCGGGGGACAGGATAACTATGGCTACACCTTC.

The genes are TRBV7-7 and TRBJ1-2; D unclear. V was clipped by 5 bases and J by 8 bases, with 15 bases between them. CDR1 and CDR2 from the germline V gene are SSHAT and FNYEAQ (reference sequence). This CDR3 is 13 amino acids long. The CDR3 loop is CASSQTHWEGYTF. The CDR3 region has the DNA TGTGCCAGCAGCCAAACCCATTGGGAGGGCTACACCTTC.

The gene calls are TRBV6-2 or TRBV6-3 and TRBJ2-3; D is ambiguous. Trimming cost V 0 bases and J 4 bases, with 5 bases left between them. This CDR3 region has 13 residues. CDR1 is MNHEY and CDR2 is SVGEGT in the germline V gene. CDR3 sequence: CASSYSPADTQYF. The CDR3 nucleotides read TGTGCCAGCAGTTACTCGCCCGCAGATACGCAGTATTTT.

Only a few counts were recorded for this clonotype. The chain is built from TRBV7-2 and TRBJ2-3, with D possibly being TRBD1 (6 bases). The CDR3 covers 15 residues. Per the germline V gene, CDR1 is SGHTA and CDR2 is FQGNSA. Deletions cut 2 bases from V and 0 bases from J, with 9 bases between. The CDR3 bases are TGTGCCAGCAGCTTATACAGGGCGAGCACAGATACGCAGTATTTT. Protein: CASSLYRASTDTQYF. The entire variable domain, with the rest obtained from reference TRBV7-2 and TRBJ2-3, is as follows: GAGVSQSPSNKVTEKGKDVELRCDPISGHTALYWYRQSLGQGLEFLIYFQGNSAPDKSGLPSDRFSAERTGGSVSTLTIQRTQQEDSAVYLCASSLYRASTDTQYFGPGTRLTVL.

The chain couples TRBV29-1 to TRBJ2-3, with 7 bases that match TRBD2. CDR3 length: 13 residues. The J segment lost 4 bases and the V segment lost 6 bases, leaving 7 bases of the junction unmatched. Germline V gene lookup returns CDR1 SQVTM and CDR2 ANQGSEA. The DNA of the CDR3 is TGCAGCGTCGTAGTGGCGGGGGCAGATACGCAGTATTTT. As protein: CSVVVAGADTQYF.

This clonotype appeared a few times. This rearrangement joins TRBV12-3 or TRBV12-4 to TRBJ2-3; 7 bases match TRBD2. V was clipped by 1 base and J by 3 bases; unmatched bases: 4. This CDR3 comprises 15 residues. CDR3 nucleotide sequence: TGTGCCAGCAGTTTAGTCTTCGGGAGGACAGATACGCAGTATTTT. Translated, it gives CASSLVFGRTDTQYF.

V usage is TRBV10-3 and J usage is TRBJ2-3, with unresolved D. The germline V gene encodes CDR1 ENHRY and CDR2 SYGVKD. CDR3 size: 11 residues. V was shortened by 0 bases and J by 6 bases, with 1 base between the two germline ends. This CDR3 reads CAISESDTQYF. As DNA, the CDR3 is TGTGCCATCAGTGAGTCGGATACGCAGTATTTT.

The gene calls are TRBV9 and TRBJ2-1, with D perhaps TRBD1 or TRBD2 (6 bases each). Germline V CDR1 and CDR2: SGDLS, YYNGEE. The CDR3 has 13 amino acids. V was clipped by 0 bases and J by 12 bases, with 13 bases between them. The DNA for the CDR3 is TGTGCCAGCAGCGTAGTTGGGGGGCCGACGCAGTTCTTC. The encoded protein is CASSVVGGPTQFF.

This chain connects TRBV7-2 to TRBJ1-5; TRBD1 might be the D (6 bases). The CDR3 sequence is 17 residues long. Trimming removed 5 bases at V and 1 base at J, with 18 bases between. Germline assignment: CDR1 SGHTA and CDR2 FQGNSA. The chain's CDR3 is CASSLQGIPESNQPQHF. The CDR3 DNA reads as TGTGCCAGCAGCCTACAGGGAATCCCCGAGAGCAATCAGCCCCAGCATTTT.

This rearrangement joins TRBV5-1 to TRBJ1-5, with TRBD1 matching over 11 bases. The germline CDR1 and CDR2 sequences are SGHRS and YFSETQ. V gave up 4 bases and J gave up 0 bases; unmatched junction bases: 9. The CDR3 runs to 18 residues. The CDR3 DNA reads TGCGCCAGCAGCCCTGGGACAGGGGGGGTTTATAGCAATCAGCCCCAGCATTTT. Translation: CASSPGTGGVYSNQPQHF.

This clonotype was counted a few times. The gene calls are TRBV7-2 and TRBJ2-3, with D possibly called TRBD1 or TRBD2 (5 bases each). V was trimmed by 5 bases and J by 1 base, leaving 13 bases between them. CDR1 SGHTA and CDR2 FQGNSA come from the germline V gene. CDR3 length: 15 residues. The CDR3 DNA is TGTGCCAGCAGCCAGGGACCACACGGCACAGATACGCAGTATTTT. Its protein product is CASSQGPHGTDTQYF.

This clonotype was counted between two and nine times. This rearrangement joins TRBV27 to TRBJ2-1, with TRBD1 as a possible D gene (5 bases). CDR1 MNHEY and CDR2 SMNVEV come from the germline V gene (reference sequence). CDR3 length equals 13 residues. V was trimmed by 3 bases and J by 8 bases, leaving 11 bases between them. CDR3 sequence: CASSFRWGDEQFF. The CDR3 bases are TGTGCCAGCAGTTTTAGATGGGGCGATGAGCAGTTCTTC.

The V call is TRBV5-1, the J call TRBJ1-1, with D possibly matching TRBD1 (6 bases). Trimming stripped 1 base from V and 0 bases from J, with 13 bases between. The CDR3 consists of 16 residues. The germline gives CDR1 SGHRS, CDR2 YFSETQ. DNA for the CDR3: TGCGCCAGCAGCTTGAGGGGGACACATTTGAACACTGAAGCTTTCTTT. Amino acids: CASSLRGTHLNTEAFF.

In DNA, the CDR3 is TGCGCCAGCAGCTCCCTCGCATCAACCAATGAGCAGTTCTTC. It specifies CASSSLASTNEQFF. The rearrangement links TRBV4-3 to TRBJ2-1, with D unresolved. Deletions cut 5 bases from V and 6 bases from J, with 14 bases between. The germline CDR1 and CDR2 sequences are LGHNA and YSLEER. This CDR3 is 14 amino acids long.

This clonotype was counted a single time. The rearrangement links TRBV20-1 to TRBJ1-2; D not resolved. The CDR3 totals 14 residues. The germline V gene encodes CDR1 DFQATT and CDR2 SNEGSKA (reference sequence). The V gene lost 5 bases and the J gene lost 2 bases, with 15 bases spanning the gap. The CDR3 spells CSAGPWDTNYGYTF. CDR3 DNA sequence: TGCAGTGCTGGACCTTGGGATACGAACTATGGCTACACCTTC.

The chain is built from TRBV14 and TRBJ2-7; D could derive from TRBD1 or TRBD2 (5 bases each). The CDR3 covers 17 residues. Germline CDR1 reads SGHDN; CDR2 reads FVKESK. Between the trimmed V and J ends, which lost 1 base and 2 bases, there was a span of 18 bases. The CDR3 sequence is CASSQAPRGAVPYEQYF. The CDR3 coding sequence is TGTGCCAGCAGCCAAGCCCCACGAGGGGCAGTACCCTACGAGCAGTACTTC.

The V gene is TRBV5-1, the J gene TRBJ2-6, with TRBD1 as a possible D gene (5 bases). The length of the CDR3 is 16 residues. The ends were cut back, 4 bases at V and 4 bases at J, with 15 bases in the middle. The germline CDR1 and CDR2 sequences are SGHRS and YFSETQ. The CDR3 DNA reads TGCGCCAGCAGCCCAGGGATCAGTTCCGGGGCCAACGTCCTGACTTTC. It is translated as CASSPGISSGANVLTF. The full variable domain, rest sourced from reference TRBV5-1 and TRBJ2-6, is KAGVTQTPRYLIKTRGQQVTLSCSPISGHRSVSWYQQTPGQGLQFLFEYFSETQRNKGNFPGRFSGRQFSNSRSEMNVSTLELGDSALYLCASSPGISSGANVLTFGAGSRLTVL.